The present entry profiles one T cell receptor (beta chain) with its context. The source of the sample is a study of response to subunit inactivated influenza vaccine. TCRdb independently ran MiXCR on the RT-PCR reads; one entry per CDR3 protein. Of hundreds of thousands of distinct CDR3 sequences in the sample, 12% were seen once. The CDR3 has 13 amino acids. V lost 11 bases to trimming and J lost 9 bases, with 17 bases between them. Per germline, CDR1 MNHNS and CDR2 SASEGT. The rearrangement uses TRBV6-1 and TRBJ1-6, with D possibly being TRBD1 (5 bases). This TCR derives from a man between 45 and 60 years old who received an inactivated influenza vaccine. Sequences were derived from non-naive T cells sorted from PBMCs, sampled roughly 15 days before vaccination. The CDR3 nucleotides are TGTGCCGCGGCGGACACTTCAAGTTCACCCCTCCACTTT. Protein sequence: CAAADTSSSPLHF.